These 27 T cell receptor beta chains were all obtained from the same sample, sequenced in a study of early T cells in non-severe SARS-CoV-2 infection. A single record per CDR3 protein comes from TCRdb applying MiXCR to the 5' RACE reads. The top ten clones hold less than 20% of a sample with about 80,000 distinct CDR3 sequences, more than 10% of them seen once. The sample was whole blood, taken at baseline. All receptors derive from an adult who was a healthcare worker with PCR-confirmed SARS-CoV-2 infection or an uninfected control (not recorded which). The donor label of this sample is uncertain.

V is TRBV4-2 and J is TRBJ2-7; 13 nucleotides match TRBD2. The CDR3 totals 16 residues. Per the germline V gene, CDR1 is LGHNA and CDR2 is YNFKEQ. Germline trimming cut 4 bases from V and 4 bases from J; bases unmatched to any gene: 7. The CDR3 protein is CASSPGLAGRSYEQYF. The DNA for the CDR3 is TGTGCCAGCAGCCCGGGACTAGCGGGAAGGTCGTACGAGCAGTACTTC.

This chain links TRBV6-2 or TRBV6-3 with TRBJ2-2; 9 nucleotides line up with TRBD1. This CDR3 region has 15 residues. Per germline, CDR1 MNHEY and CDR2 SVGEGT. The ends lost 8 bases at V and 4 bases at J; junction bases unmatched: 8. Here the CDR3 reads CASQSGTGFTGELFF. The CDR3 DNA sequence: TGTGCCAGCCAATCCGGGACAGGGTTCACCGGGGAGCTGTTTTTT.

Only a few counts were recorded for this clonotype. This rearrangement joins TRBV14 to TRBJ2-7, with D perhaps matching TRBD1 (5 bases). V lost 4 bases, J lost 7 bases, and 17 bases lay in between. There are 14 residues in the CDR3. Germline V gene data show CDR1 as SGHDN and CDR2 as FVKESK. CDR3 region: CASSRETAIREQYF. The CDR3 nucleotides read TGTGCCAGCAGCCGAGAGACAGCTATCCGAGAGCAGTACTTC.

This clonotype was seen a handful of times. The chain employs TRBV11-3 and TRBJ2-1; TRBD2 might be the D (8 bases). V dropped 8 bases and J dropped 0 bases, with 20 bases sitting between them. There are 17 residues in the CDR3. Germline loops: CDR1 SGHNT, CDR2 YENEEA. The CDR3 DNA follows: TGTGCCAGCGAAGGCCGAGCGGGGGACAGCTCCTACAATGAGCAGTTCTTC. This sequence encodes CASEGRAGDSSYNEQFF.

In its sample, this clonotype is medium-sized. The J gene is TRBJ1-3, the V gene TRBV12-3 or TRBV12-4; D remains unclear. Trimming stripped 4 bases from V and 6 bases from J, with 7 bases between. The length of the CDR3 is 12 residues. The DNA of the CDR3 is TGTGCCAGCAGTTCCTGGGCAAACACCATATATTTT. Translation gives CASSSWANTIYF.

This clonotype came up many times. The chain carries TRBV2 and TRBJ2-7; 9 nucleotides align to TRBD2. Germline V gives CDR1 SNHLY, CDR2 FYNNEI. The V segment lost 2 bases and the J segment 6 bases; nucleotides outside the gene matches: 11. The CDR3 extends over 16 amino acids. The CDR3, as DNA: TGTGCCAGCAGTGAAAGGGTTGCGGGAGGGCTCCGCGAGCAGTACTTC. Translated, it gives CASSERVAGGLREQYF.

This clonotype was observed a handful of times. The chain carries TRBV7-6 and TRBJ1-5, with no clear D. From germline, CDR1 is SGHVS and CDR2 FNYEAQ. V was clipped by 2 bases and J by 1 base, with 6 bases between them. This CDR3 has 14 amino acids. Here the CDR3 reads CASSLPGSNQPQHF. The CDR3 bases are TGTGCCAGCAGCTTACCGGGGAGCAATCAGCCCCAGCATTTT.

The genes are TRBV29-1 and TRBJ2-5, with 10 bases that match TRBD1. Per the germline V gene, CDR1 is SQVTM and CDR2 is ANQGSEA. There are 16 residues in the CDR3. V shed 0 bases and J 2 bases; nucleotides not matched to a gene: 6. The CDR3, as DNA: TGCAGCGTTGAAGAGGGGGACAGGGGTAATCAAGAGACCCAGTACTTC. This codes for CSVEEGDRGNQETQYF.

This clonotype has only a few counts. The J gene is TRBJ1-2, the V gene TRBV7-9, with a possible D match to TRBD1 (6 bases). V was clipped by 2 bases and J by 6 bases, with 19 bases between them. Germline values: CDR1 SEHNR, CDR2 FQNEAQ (reference sequence). The CDR3 loop spans 16 amino acids. As DNA, the CDR3 is TGTGCCAGCAGCTTATATGCTGGGCAGGGGAAGGATGGCTACACCTTC. Encoded protein: CASSLYAGQGKDGYTF.

The J gene is TRBJ2-2, the V gene TRBV19, with a weak D call TRBD2 (5 bases). The CDR3 loop spans 14 amino acids. Germline lookup yields CDR1 LNHDA and CDR2 SQIVND (reference sequence). The V gene lost 7 bases and the J gene lost 1 base, with 10 bases spanning the gap. The CDR3 coding sequence is TGTGCCAGTAAATATAGCGTGAACACCGGGGAGCTGTTTTTT. This sequence encodes CASKYSVNTGELFF.

This chain connects TRBV4-1 to TRBJ2-3; the match to TRBD2 covers 9 bases. The CDR3 length is 15 residues. Trimming removed 6 bases from V and 0 bases from J; junction bases left unmatched: 4. The germline CDR1 and CDR2 sequences are MGHRA and YSYEKL. DNA for the CDR3: TGCGCCAGCAGAAGACTAGCGGATAGCACAGATACGCAGTATTTT. Amino acid sequence: CASRRLADSTDTQYF.

This chain joins TRBV18 and TRBJ2-5; D is unclear. V dropped 3 bases and J dropped 5 bases, with 7 bases sitting between them. CDR3 length: 12 amino acids. Germline lookup yields CDR1 KGHSH and CDR2 LQKENI. The CDR3 sequence is CASSPLTETQYF. The DNA of the CDR3 is TGTGCCAGCTCACCTCTAACGGAGACCCAGTACTTC.

This clonotype was seen at least ten times. This chain joins TRBV5-6 and TRBJ2-1, with D maybe TRBD2 (6 bases). Germline-derived CDR1 and CDR2 are SGHDT and YYEEEE. This CDR3 has 15 residues. V was clipped by 0 bases and J by 4 bases, with 11 bases between them. The CDR3 region has the DNA TGTGCCAGCAGCTTGGCCGAGGGGAGGTACAATGAGCAGTTCTTC. It yields the protein CASSLAEGRYNEQFF.

This chain connects TRBV20-1 to TRBJ1-1; possibly TRBD1 for D (5 bases). CDR3 length: 14 amino acids. Trimming removed 2 bases from V and 4 bases from J, with 14 bases in between. Germline CDR1 DFQATT, CDR2 SNEGSKA (reference sequence). The CDR3 nucleotides are TGCAGTGCTAGAAGGGACCTGGGAAGCACTGAAGCTTTCTTT. Its translation: CSARRDLGSTEAFF.

V gene TRBV10-3 combines with J gene TRBJ2-7; perhaps TRBD1 as D (6 bases). There are 15 residues in the CDR3. In germline, CDR1 is ENHRY, CDR2 SYGVKD. Trimming cost V 7 bases and J 0 bases, with 16 bases left between them. The CDR3 protein is CAITEKGGSSYEQYF. Here the CDR3 DNA reads TGTGCCATCACCGAAAAAGGGGGTAGCTCCTACGAGCAGTACTTC.

V gene TRBV14 combines with J gene TRBJ2-3; tentative D call: TRBD2 (5 bases). V lost 7 bases and J lost 7, with 15 bases in between. Looked up from germline, CDR1 is SGHDN and CDR2 is FVKESK. This CDR3 contains 13 residues. CDR3 in DNA: TGTGCCAGCACCCTTGGACTGGGAAATACGCAGTATTTT. This codes for CASTLGLGNTQYF.

This rearrangement joins TRBV29-1 to TRBJ1-1; no firm D call. This CDR3 spans 13 amino acids. Germline assignment: CDR1 SQVTM and CDR2 ANQGSEA. Trimming removed 0 bases from V and 1 base from J, with 6 bases in between. The CDR3 region is CSVEEQPNTEAFF. In nucleotides, the CDR3 is TGCAGCGTTGAAGAACAGCCGAACACTGAAGCTTTCTTT.

The DNA of the CDR3 is TGTGCCAGTAGTATATTAGGTAGCGGGAGGCTCCAGTTCTTC. Translating it yields CASSILGSGRLQFF. The chain combines TRBV19 with TRBJ2-1; 10 bases are a match to TRBD2. Looked up from germline, CDR1 is LNHDA and CDR2 is SQIVND (reference sequence). The J segment lost 13 bases and the V segment lost 2 bases, leaving 8 bases of the junction unmatched. The CDR3 is made up of 14 amino acids.

The rearrangement links TRBV11-2 to TRBJ2-2; D may be TRBD2 (5 bases). V was shortened by 3 bases and J by 0 bases, with 11 bases between the two germline ends. There are 16 residues in the CDR3. CDR1 and CDR2 (germline): SGHAT, FQNNGV. In DNA, the CDR3 is TGTGCCAGCAGCTTTGACCGCGGGCCGAACACCGGGGAGCTGTTTTTT. It yields the protein CASSFDRGPNTGELFF.

There are a few counts of this clonotype. V usage is TRBV11-3 and J usage is TRBJ2-3; D is ambiguous. The V gene lost 3 bases and the J gene lost 5 bases, with 12 bases spanning the gap. The germline V gene encodes CDR1 SGHNT and CDR2 YENEEA. This CDR3 has 14 residues. CDR3 sequence reads: CASSFYGPRDTQYF. In nucleotides, the CDR3 is TGTGCCAGCAGCTTTTACGGACCGAGAGATACGCAGTATTTT.

J is TRBJ2-5 and V is TRBV6-5, with D tentatively TRBD2 (5 bases). V was pared by 5 bases and J by 8 bases, with 21 bases between. CDR1 and CDR2 (germline): MNHEY, SVGAGI. The length of the CDR3 is 15 residues. The CDR3 region is CASSVAEASEITQYF. In nucleotides, the CDR3 is TGTGCCAGCAGTGTCGCGGAGGCATCGGAGATAACCCAGTACTTC.

This clonotype was seen many times. This chain connects TRBV25-1 to TRBJ1-3, with D perhaps matching TRBD1 (6 bases). V was clipped by 6 bases and J by 6 bases, with 18 bases between them. Per germline, CDR1 MGHDK and CDR2 SYGVNS. The CDR3 is 15 amino acids. The CDR3: CASRTGQGKENTIYF. Here the CDR3 DNA reads TGTGCCAGCAGAACAGGGCAGGGGAAGGAAAACACCATATATTTT.

This rearrangement joins TRBV9 to TRBJ2-7, with TRBD1 matching 9 bases. The germline CDR1 and CDR2 sequences are SGDLS and YYNGEE. The CDR3 contains 17 residues. Losses at the gene ends were 3 bases for V and 3 bases for J; bases not matched to a gene: 13. This chain's CDR3 is CASSAPRNGTGYYEQYF. CDR3 coding DNA: TGTGCCAGCAGCGCACCGAGAAACGGGACAGGGTACTACGAGCAGTACTTC.

The chain recombines TRBV2 with TRBJ1-5, with D uncertain. V lost 3 bases to trimming and J lost 7 bases, with 10 bases between them. The CDR3 covers 13 residues. Germline CDR1 SNHLY, CDR2 FYNNEI. CDR3 region: CASSEVGEQPQHF. CDR3 bases: TGTGCCAGCAGTGAGGTCGGAGAACAGCCCCAGCATTTT. Full variable domain (outside the CDR3, taken from reference TRBV2 and TRBJ1-5): EPEVTQTPSHQVTQMGQEVILRCVPISNHLYFYWYRQILGQKVEFLVSFYNNEISEKSEIFDDQFSVERPDGSNFTLKIRSTKLEDSAMYFCASSEVGEQPQHFGDGTRLSIL.

This clonotype has just a few counts. The rearrangement uses TRBV4-3 and TRBJ2-2; D may be TRBD2 (5 bases). CDR1 and CDR2 from the germline V gene are LGHNA and YSLEER. The V end lost 0 bases, the J end lost 3 bases, and 8 bases lay between the germline ends. CDR3 length equals 15 residues. CDR3: CASSQDGLDTGELFF. The CDR3 coding sequence is TGCGCCAGCAGCCAAGATGGACTTGACACCGGGGAGCTGTTTTTT.

In this sample, this clonotype turned up many times. V gene TRBV6-5 combines with J gene TRBJ1-2; 7 nucleotides match TRBD1. The V gene's germline CDR1 is MNHEY and CDR2 SVGAGI. The CDR3 totals 12 residues. The junction had 5 bases not matched to a gene; V was cut back by 5 bases and J by 8 bases. CDR3 sequence (DNA): TGTGCCAGCAGTCAGGGGGGAAACGGCTACACCTTC. Residues: CASSQGGNGYTF.

This clonotype was seen ten or more times. The chain links TRBV11-1 to TRBJ2-7; no firm D call. The CDR3 length is 14 residues. V lost 5 bases to trimming and J lost 2 bases, with 13 bases between them. From germline, CDR1 is SGHAT and CDR2 FQDESV (reference sequence). The chain's CDR3 is CASSRANLPYEQYF. The CDR3 bases are TGTGCCAGCAGCCGGGCGAATCTACCCTACGAGCAGTACTTC.